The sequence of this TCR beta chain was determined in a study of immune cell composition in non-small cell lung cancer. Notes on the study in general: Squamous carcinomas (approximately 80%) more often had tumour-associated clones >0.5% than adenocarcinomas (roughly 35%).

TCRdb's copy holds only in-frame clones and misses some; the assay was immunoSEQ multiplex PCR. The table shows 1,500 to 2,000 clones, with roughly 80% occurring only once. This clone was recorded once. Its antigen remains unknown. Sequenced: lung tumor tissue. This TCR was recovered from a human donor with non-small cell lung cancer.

In DNA form, the CDR3 reads TGCGCCAGCAGTCTATCTGGCGGCTCTAACTATGGCTACACCTTC. It yields the protein CASSLSGGSNYGYTF. The rearrangement joins TRBV4-3 to TRBJ1-2, with no clear D. This CDR3 comprises 15 residues. Germline V gene data show CDR1 as LGHNA and CDR2 as YSLEER. The V and J ends lost 6 bases and 0 bases respectively, with 14 bases between them.